Following are 5 T cell receptor beta chains from one sample sequenced in a study of shared clonotypes between healthy human individuals. The method was immunoSEQ multiplex PCR; TCRdb's version includes in-frame clones alone and lacks a portion of them. Of 750,000 to 1,000,000 clones in the sample, about 91% were seen once. Selected positively for CCR7 and CD45RO-negative, naive CD8 cells excluded terminally differentiated effector memory CD45RA+ cells. The specimen was naive CD8+ T cells sorted from blood. The receptors were sampled from a man aged 25-45 years in good health.

Concerning this clone: Other DNA variants within this sample encode the same CDR3. The chain is built from TRBV7-6 and TRBJ2-7; perhaps TRBD2 as D (7 bases). Germline CDR1 and CDR2: SGHVS and FNYEAQ. Trimming pared 4 bases from V and 5 bases from J, leaving 12 bases between. The CDR3 has 13 residues. The CDR3 DNA sequence: TGTGCCAGCAGCTCTGGGGGGGGCGACGAGCAGTACTTC. It specifies CASSSGGGDEQYF.

This clone has just one count. The gene calls are TRBV7-9 and TRBJ2-5; D is perhaps TRBD1 (5 bases). The V end was cut by 5 bases, the J end by 2 bases, with 15 bases between. In germline, CDR1 is SEHNR, CDR2 FQNEAQ (reference sequence). The CDR3 covers 15 residues. The CDR3 region is CASSRTLTKQETQYF. Written as DNA, the CDR3 is TGTGCCAGCAGCCGGACACTCACTAAACAAGAGACCCAGTACTTC.

The chain carries TRBV7-9 and TRBJ1-1, with 7 bases identical to TRBD1. The trim removed 1 base at V and 3 bases at J, leaving 8 bases unmatched. The CDR3 loop spans 16 amino acids. The germline V gene has CDR1 SEHNR and CDR2 FQNEAQ (reference sequence). The CDR3 coding sequence is TGTGCCAGCAGCTTAGTGGTACAGGGGTATGACACTGAAGCTTTCTTT. As protein: CASSLVVQGYDTEAFF. The full variable domain, with the rest looked up from reference TRBV7-9 and TRBJ1-1, is DTGVSQNPRHKITKRGQNVTFRCDPISEHNRLYWYRQTLGQGPEFLTYFQNEAQLEKSRLLSDRFSAERPKGSFSTLEIQRTEQGDSAMYLCASSLVVQGYDTEAFFGQGTRLTVV.

V usage is TRBV7-2 and J usage is TRBJ2-3; the D gene could be TRBD1 or TRBD2 (5 bases each). This CDR3 comprises 17 residues. The germline CDR1 and CDR2 sequences are SGHTA and FQGNSA. With 4 bases removed from V and 1 base from J, the gap between germline ends came to 18 bases. Written as DNA, the CDR3 is TGTGCCAGCAGCTATTCCAGGGAGAGATTTGGCACAGATACGCAGTATTTT. The encoded protein is CASSYSRERFGTDTQYF.

The chain has TRBV7-9 and TRBJ1-2, with 8 positions matching TRBD1. Per the germline V gene, CDR1 is SEHNR and CDR2 is FQNEAQ (reference sequence). CDR3 size: 13 residues. V was pared by 4 bases and J by 6 bases, with 4 bases of the junction left unmatched. The DNA for the CDR3 is TGTGCCAGCAGCTCGGACAGGGTCGATGGCTACACCTTC. Translated: CASSSDRVDGYTF.